A selection of T cell receptor beta chains follows, all from one sample in a study of blood T cell repertoires in COVID-19. Generated by immunoSEQ multiplex PCR, the TCRdb table keeps only in-frame clones and is missing some. The sample has a few hundred thousand clones, about 88% seen once. Sequenced sample: peripheral blood. The origin of the receptors is a man aged 18 to 29 with active or convalescent COVID-19. Each CDR3 is given with its conserved first and last residue. Fields, in order: clone size, J gene, D gene, V gene, CDR3 DNA, CDR3 protein. The D gene is left open where the match is weak. The listing skips clone size in some rows; elsewhere it reads once, few, many or a size class.

abundance: NA
j_gene: TRBJ1-2
d_gene: NA
v_gene: TRBV7-9
CDR3nt: TGTGCCAGCAGCTCGCCGGGAAGTGGCAGGGGAGGGTCCGGCTACACCTTC
CDR3aa: CASSSPGSGRGGSGYTF

abundance: NA
j_gene: TRBJ1-1
d_gene: NA
v_gene: TRBV19
CDR3nt: TGTGCCAGTAGTGAGGGAGTAGGAACTGAAGCTTTCTTT
CDR3aa: CASSEGVGTEAFF

abundance: once
j_gene: TRBJ2-5
d_gene: TRBD2
v_gene: TRBV6-5
CDR3nt: TGTGCCAGCAGGCCACTAGCGGGGGGCAGGGAGACCCAGTACTTC
CDR3aa: CASRPLAGGRETQYF

abundance: once
j_gene: TRBJ2-1
d_gene: NA
v_gene: TRBV2
CDR3nt: TGTGCCAGCAGTGCAGGCAGGGCGGCTGAGCAGTTCTTC
CDR3aa: CASSAGRAAEQFF

abundance: NA
j_gene: TRBJ1-4
d_gene: NA
v_gene: TRBV11-3
CDR3nt: TGTGCCAGCAGCGCCCCGGACTCGAATGAAAAACTGTTTTTT
CDR3aa: CASSAPDSNEKLFF

abundance: once
j_gene: TRBJ1-1
d_gene: NA
v_gene: TRBV5-4
CDR3nt: TGTGCCAGCAGTCGTTCACAGGGTTCCCAAGCTTTCTTT
CDR3aa: CASSRSQGSQAFF

abundance: NA
j_gene: TRBJ2-3
d_gene: TRBD2
v_gene: TRBV5-4
CDR3nt: TGTGCCAGCAGTTTAACTAGCGGGTGGGACACAGATACGCAGTATTTT
CDR3aa: CASSLTSGWDTDTQYF

abundance: NA
j_gene: TRBJ1-1
d_gene: NA
v_gene: TRBV5-4
CDR3nt: TGTGCCAGCAGCTTTCCACAGGGAATTGACACTGAAGCTTTCTTT
CDR3aa: CASSFPQGIDTEAFF

abundance: few
j_gene: TRBJ1-2
d_gene: TRBD1
v_gene: TRBV28
CDR3nt: TGTGCCAGCAGTTTAGTCACATCTGGGACAGGGTATGGCTACACCTTC
CDR3aa: CASSLVTSGTGYGYTF

abundance: once
j_gene: TRBJ1-5
d_gene: NA
v_gene: TRBV5-1
CDR3nt: TGCGCCAGCAGCTCGGGGGGCGTCGGGAATCAGCCCCAGCATTTT
CDR3aa: CASSSGGVGNQPQHF

abundance: NA
j_gene: TRBJ1-2
d_gene: NA
v_gene: TRBV12-3/TRBV12-4
CDR3nt: TGTGCCAGCAGTTTGTACACTAGCGGCTACACCTTC
CDR3aa: CASSLYTSGYTF

abundance: NA
j_gene: TRBJ2-7
d_gene: NA
v_gene: TRBV28
CDR3nt: TGTGCCAGCACTACTCCTTTCCGAGACTCTAACGAGCAGTACTTC
CDR3aa: CASTTPFRDSNEQYF

abundance: once
j_gene: TRBJ2-5
d_gene: NA
v_gene: TRBV5-1
CDR3nt: TGCGCCAGCAGCTTGGCTGTCAGAGAGACCCAGTACTTC
CDR3aa: CASSLAVRETQYF

abundance: NA
j_gene: TRBJ1-1
d_gene: TRBD1
v_gene: TRBV11-3
CDR3nt: TGTGCCAGTCAAGACAGGGGGCTCACTGAAGCTTTCTTT
CDR3aa: CASQDRGLTEAFF

abundance: few
j_gene: TRBJ2-7
d_gene: TRBD1
v_gene: TRBV29-1
CDR3nt: TGCAGCGTTGACAGGGGGACCTACGAGCAGTACTTC
CDR3aa: CSVDRGTYEQYF

abundance: NA
j_gene: TRBJ2-3
d_gene: NA
v_gene: TRBV5-1
CDR3nt: TGCGCCAGCAGCGCGCGGGCCCAGACCCTCCCGGATACGCAGTATTTT
CDR3aa: CASSARAQTLPDTQYF

abundance: few
j_gene: TRBJ2-5
d_gene: TRBD1
v_gene: TRBV6-5
CDR3nt: TGTGCCAACGGACAGGGGCTTTGGGAGACCCAGTACTTC
CDR3aa: CANGQGLWETQYF

abundance: NA
j_gene: TRBJ2-6
d_gene: TRBD1
v_gene: TRBV6-6
CDR3nt: TGTGCCAGCAGTCATACAGGGGCGGCGGGGGCCAACGTCCTGACTTTC
CDR3aa: CASSHTGAAGANVLTF

abundance: once
j_gene: TRBJ2-7
d_gene: TRBD1
v_gene: TRBV11-3
CDR3nt: TGTGCCAGCAGCCCTACGGGACAGGGGGATCACGAGCAGTACTTC
CDR3aa: CASSPTGQGDHEQYF

abundance: few
j_gene: TRBJ1-5
d_gene: NA
v_gene: TRBV30
CDR3nt: TGTGCCTGGAGAATTTATAGCAATCAGCCCCAGCATTTT
CDR3aa: CAWRIYSNQPQHF

abundance: NA
j_gene: TRBJ2-1
d_gene: NA
v_gene: TRBV21-1
CDR3nt: TGTGCCAGCGCCCCTCCTAGCTCCTACAATGAGCAGTTCTTC
CDR3aa: CASAPPSSYNEQFF

abundance: NA
j_gene: TRBJ2-7
d_gene: TRBD1
v_gene: TRBV11-2
CDR3nt: TGTGCCAGCACCCGAGACAGGGAGCGGTACGAGCAGTACTTC
CDR3aa: CASTRDRERYEQYF

abundance: NA
j_gene: TRBJ2-7
d_gene: NA
v_gene: TRBV13
CDR3nt: TGTGCCAGCAGCGGGCGGCTAGCGAGACCCTACGAGCAGTACTTC
CDR3aa: CASSGRLARPYEQYF

abundance: NA
j_gene: TRBJ2-3
d_gene: NA
v_gene: TRBV6-6
CDR3nt: TGTGCCAGCAGTTACAGACAGGAGGTGCAAGATACGCAGTATTTT
CDR3aa: CASSYRQEVQDTQYF

abundance: NA
j_gene: TRBJ2-3
d_gene: NA
v_gene: TRBV4-2
CDR3nt: TGTGCCAGCAGCCAAGGACAGCAAGGAGATACGCAGTATTTT
CDR3aa: CASSQGQQGDTQYF

abundance: once
j_gene: TRBJ2-3
d_gene: NA
v_gene: TRBV9
CDR3nt: TGTGCCAGCAGCGTAGGTTTCGGTACGCAGTATTTT
CDR3aa: CASSVGFGTQYF

abundance: NA
j_gene: TRBJ2-2
d_gene: TRBD1
v_gene: TRBV5-1
CDR3nt: TGCGCCAGCAGCTTGATTGCAGGGGGCTTCGGCGGGGAGCTGTTTTTT
CDR3aa: CASSLIAGGFGGELFF

abundance: NA
j_gene: TRBJ2-7
d_gene: TRBD2
v_gene: TRBV19
CDR3nt: TGTGCCAGTAGTCCCGGGGTAGCGGGGTCTTACGAGCAGTACTTC
CDR3aa: CASSPGVAGSYEQYF

abundance: NA
j_gene: TRBJ2-7
d_gene: NA
v_gene: TRBV5-4
CDR3nt: TGTGCCAGCAGCTTACGACAGGACTACGAGCAGTACTTC
CDR3aa: CASSLRQDYEQYF